This entry describes one T cell receptor beta chain. The V gene end was trimmed by 4 bases and the J gene end by 1 base; junction bases not matched to a gene: 1. CDR3 length equals 15 residues. CDR1 and CDR2 from the germline V gene are SGHKS and YYEKEE (reference sequence). This entry comes from a study of blood T cell repertoires in COVID-19. Original data processing: Reference gene primer amplification gave nucleated cell count estimates. Method: immunoSEQ multiplex PCR; TCRdb's copy keeps in-frame clones and lacks some. For V, J and clone size, that table is used; D and trimming come from the DNA. The sample records some 65,000 clones, over 85% being singletons.

This chain joins TRBV5-5 and TRBJ2-2; 10 nucleotides agree with TRBD2. Material: peripheral blood. This clonotype was sampled from a man between 65 and 85 years old with active COVID-19. CDR3 DNA sequence: TGTGCCAGCAGCCGGACTAGCGGGAACACCGGGGAGCTGTTTTTT. Translated: CASSRTSGNTGELFF.